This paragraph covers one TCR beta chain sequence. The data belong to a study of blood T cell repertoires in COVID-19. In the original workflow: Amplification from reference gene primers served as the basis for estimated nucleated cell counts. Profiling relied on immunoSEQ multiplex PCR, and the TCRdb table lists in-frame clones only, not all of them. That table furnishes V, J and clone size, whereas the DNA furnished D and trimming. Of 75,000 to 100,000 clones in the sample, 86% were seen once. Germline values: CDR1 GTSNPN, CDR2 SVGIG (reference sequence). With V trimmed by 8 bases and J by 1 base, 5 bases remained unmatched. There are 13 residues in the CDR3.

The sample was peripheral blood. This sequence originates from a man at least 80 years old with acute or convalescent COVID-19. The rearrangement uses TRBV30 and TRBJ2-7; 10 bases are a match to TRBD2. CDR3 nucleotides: TGTGCCAGTTCTAGCGGGAGTTCCTACGAGCAGTACTTC. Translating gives CASSSGSSYEQYF.